These 28 T cell receptor beta chains were sequenced from one sample in a study of blood T cell repertoires in COVID-19. Some clones are missing from TCRdb's copy, which holds only in-frame ones; the method was immunoSEQ multiplex PCR. In the table there are more than 200,000 clones, 80% to 90% of which are singletons. The sample was PBMCs or T cells enriched from blood (not recorded which). These receptors all come from a woman under 40 who had recovered from COVID-19.

This clone was picked up a small number of times. The chain couples TRBV7-8 to TRBJ1-5, with D possibly matching TRBD1 (5 bases). The ends were cut back, 5 bases at V and 3 bases at J, with 17 bases in the middle. Germline CDR1 and CDR2: SGHVS and FQNEAQ. The CDR3 is 16 residues long. CDR3 coding DNA: TGTGCCAGCAGCCCTTTAGCAGGGTCCCTCAATCAGCCCCAGCATTTT. It specifies CASSPLAGSLNQPQHF.

This clone was detected once. The chain joins TRBV18 to TRBJ2-7; 11 bases align to TRBD2. The CDR3 is 17 amino acids. Germline CDR1 reads KGHSH; CDR2 reads LQKENI. Trimming at V came to 1 base and at J to 4 bases, leaving 9 bases not matched to a gene. Here the CDR3 reads CASSPLLAGEGKYEQYF. The CDR3 DNA reads as TGTGCCAGCTCACCACTACTAGCGGGAGAGGGGAAGTACGAGCAGTACTTC.

The chain couples TRBV28 to TRBJ1-4; 8 nucleotides match TRBD1. From germline, CDR1 is MDHEN and CDR2 SYDVKM. The CDR3 has 14 residues. The junction had 8 bases not matched to a gene; V was cut back by 7 bases and J by 7 bases. CDR3 DNA sequence: TGTGCCAGCAATACAGGGGGAATTGGTGAAAAACTGTTTTTT. This gives the protein CASNTGGIGEKLFF.

This chain links TRBV29-1 with TRBJ2-3; 12 positions agree with TRBD2. Germline CDR1 is SQVTM and CDR2 is ANQGSEA. Trimming removed 8 bases from V and 1 base from J; junction bases left unmatched: 7. CDR3 size: 15 residues. CDR3 bases: TGCAGCTTCACTAGCGGGAGGACTGGCACAGATACGCAGTATTTT. Translated: CSFTSGRTGTDTQYF.

The chain recombines TRBV2 with TRBJ1-5, with D possibly being TRBD1 (6 bases). The CDR3 consists of 13 residues. Germline CDR1 reads SNHLY; CDR2 reads FYNNEI. The V and J ends lost 5 bases and 6 bases respectively, with 11 bases between them. The CDR3 sequence: CASSNGQSQPQHF. CDR3 coding DNA: TGTGCCAGCAGTAACGGACAGTCTCAGCCCCAGCATTTT.

This clone was detected only once. The chain has TRBV11-2 and TRBJ2-3; TRBD2 matches 10 bases. From germline, CDR1 is SGHAT and CDR2 FQNNGV. The CDR3 is 16 residues long. After removal of 5 bases from V and 4 bases from J, the junction contained 9 bases not matched to a gene. Here the CDR3 reads CASSATLAGEADTQYF. The CDR3 bases are TGTGCCAGCAGCGCCACTCTAGCGGGAGAGGCAGATACGCAGTATTTT.

The V and J genes are TRBV5-6 and TRBJ1-5; the D is unclear. Germline CDR1 is SGHDT and CDR2 is YYEEEE. V was trimmed by 5 bases and J by 11 bases, leaving 17 bases between them. This CDR3 comprises 13 residues. In DNA form, the CDR3 reads TGTGCCAGCAGTAAATCGGTCCCCGGGACCCAGCATTTT. Its translation: CASSKSVPGTQHF.

V and J are TRBV28 and TRBJ2-3; 8 nucleotides match TRBD2. The germline gives CDR1 MDHEN, CDR2 SYDVKM. J lost 2 bases, V lost 6 bases, and 7 bases had no gene match. This CDR3 region has 15 residues. CDR3 nucleotide sequence: TGTGCCAGCAGCTTAATAGCGGGGAACACAGATACGCAGTATTTT. It specifies CASSLIAGNTDTQYF.

The chain is built from TRBV5-1 and TRBJ2-2, with a tentative D call TRBD1 (5 bases). This CDR3 has 16 residues. The V end lost 4 bases, the J end lost 0 bases, and 13 bases lay between the germline ends. Germline V gives CDR1 SGHRS, CDR2 YFSETQ. Written as DNA, the CDR3 is TGCGCCAGCAGCCAGAGGACAAGCGCGAACACCGGGGAGCTGTTTTTT. It specifies CASSQRTSANTGELFF.

The V and J genes are TRBV21-1 and TRBJ1-2; the table's D call, TRBD1, has no DNA check behind it. TRBV21-1 represents a pseudogene. The CDR3 has 16 residues. CDR3 residues: CASSKVTTGLEGGYTF. DNA of the CDR3: TGTGCCAGCAGCAAAGTGACGACAGGGTTAGAGGGTGGCTACACCTTC.

The chain's CDR3 is CSVEEPGWVSYEQYF. The CDR3 DNA reads TGCAGCGTTGAGGAACCGGGGTGGGTCTCCTACGAGCAGTACTTC. V is TRBV29-1 and J is TRBJ2-7; D might be TRBD2 (5 bases). The CDR3 is 15 amino acids. The V gene's germline CDR1 is SQVTM and CDR2 ANQGSEA. V shed 3 bases and J shed 0 bases, with 15 bases lying between them.

The V call is TRBV18, the J call TRBJ2-1; TRBD1 aligns across 7 bases. The V gene end was trimmed by 2 bases and the J gene end by 2 bases; junction bases not matched to a gene: 3. CDR3 size: 15 residues. The germline CDR1 and CDR2 sequences are KGHSH and LQKENI. CDR3 sequence reads: CASSPEGQTYNEQFF. Written as DNA, the CDR3 is TGTGCCAGCTCACCAGAGGGACAGACCTACAATGAGCAGTTCTTC.

This sequence joins TRBV27 and TRBJ1-5; D possibly corresponds to TRBD1 (5 bases). Between the trimmed V and J ends, which lost 8 bases and 9 bases, there was a span of 14 bases. The CDR3 has 12 amino acids. Per germline, CDR1 MNHEY and CDR2 SMNVEV (reference sequence). The CDR3 loop reads CASFTRGGPQHF. Written as DNA, the CDR3 is TGTGCCAGCTTTACCCGGGGGGGGCCCCAGCATTTT.

This clone was seen just once. The chain links TRBV19 to TRBJ2-5; 7 nucleotides match TRBD2. CDR3 length: 16 amino acids. The trim removed 4 bases at V and 0 bases at J, leaving 8 bases unmatched. Germline CDR1 LNHDA, CDR2 SQIVND (reference sequence). CDR3 DNA: TGTGCCAGTAGTACCAGAAATGCGGGGGACCAAGAGACCCAGTACTTC. It codes for CASSTRNAGDQETQYF.

The V call is TRBV12-3 or TRBV12-4, the J call TRBJ1-2; 11 nucleotides align to TRBD1. The CDR3 is made up of 13 amino acids. With V trimmed by 5 bases and J by 7 bases, 3 bases remained unmatched. This CDR3 reads CASSPGTGGGYTF. Written as DNA, the CDR3 is TGTGCCAGCAGTCCAGGGACAGGGGGTGGCTACACCTTC.

The chain links TRBV3-1 (or the pseudogene TRBV3-2) to TRBJ2-5; D is unresolved. CDR1 and CDR2 (germline): LGHDT, YNNKEL (reference sequence). The CDR3 extends over 13 amino acids. V lost 3 bases and J lost 2, with 7 bases in between. The CDR3 protein is CASSHGRQETQYF. The CDR3 DNA reads TGTGCCAGCAGCCATGGGCGACAAGAGACCCAGTACTTC.

The chain links TRBV10-3 to TRBJ2-5; the match to TRBD2 covers 8 bases. Germline loops: CDR1 ENHRY, CDR2 SYGVKD. The CDR3 runs to 16 residues. V lost 0 bases and J lost 2; bases outside the gene matches: 5. The CDR3 DNA reads TGTGCCATCAGTGAGTCCGCTAGCGGGCTTCAAGAGACCCAGTACTTC. Translated, it gives CAISESASGLQETQYF.

This CDR3 reads CASSPEKTNYGYTF. CDR3 nucleotides: TGTGCCAGCTCACCAGAGAAGACTAACTATGGCTACACCTTC. The chain combines TRBV18 with TRBJ1-2; D gene uncertain. The CDR3 is made up of 14 amino acids. V lost 2 bases to trimming and J lost 0 bases, with 7 bases between them. Germline assignment: CDR1 KGHSH and CDR2 LQKENI.

The chain has TRBV18 and TRBJ2-3; 12 bases agree with TRBD2. CDR1 is KGHSH, CDR2 LQKENI, per germline. CDR3 length equals 17 residues. Unmatched junction bases numbered 5, after V lost 1 base and J lost 3 bases. This CDR3 is CASSPRPSGRGTDTQYF. CDR3 nucleotide sequence: TGTGCCAGCTCACCACGGCCTAGCGGGAGGGGAACAGATACGCAGTATTTT.

This sequence joins TRBV19 and TRBJ1-2; D is ambiguous. Trimming left V 7 bases short and J 8 bases short, with 23 bases between. This CDR3 is built from 15 residues. In germline, CDR1 is LNHDA, CDR2 SQIVND (reference sequence). For the CDR3, the DNA is TGTGCCAGTAACCCGCCAGTGGCCCGGGGAGGAGGCTACACCTTC. It codes for CASNPPVARGGGYTF.

The rearrangement uses TRBV7-2 and TRBJ2-5; D not resolved. Deletions cut 5 bases from V and 5 bases from J, with 15 bases between. The CDR3 extends over 14 amino acids. Germline V gene data show CDR1 as SGHTA and CDR2 as FQGNSA. The CDR3 reads CASSPVGDRETQYF. As DNA, the CDR3 is TGTGCCAGCAGCCCGGTGGGCGACCGGGAGACCCAGTACTTC.

The chain employs TRBV5-4 and TRBJ1-2; 7 positions match TRBD1. The V gene's germline CDR1 is SGHNT and CDR2 YYREEE (reference sequence). The CDR3 is made up of 15 amino acids. J lost 4 bases, V lost 4 bases, and 10 bases had no gene match. CDR3 region: CASSIRGQASYGYTF. Written as DNA, the CDR3 is TGTGCCAGCAGCATTCGCGGACAGGCGTCCTATGGCTACACCTTC.

This clone was counted only a few times. The rearrangement links TRBV4-2 to TRBJ2-7, with 13 bases matching TRBD2. Germline CDR1 reads LGHNA; CDR2 reads YNFKEQ. Trimming took 0 bases from V and 3 from J; bases not matched to a gene: 8. The CDR3 is 18 amino acids. CDR3 region: CASSQDPGLAGKVYEQYF. In nucleotides, the CDR3 is TGTGCCAGCAGCCAAGACCCGGGACTAGCGGGAAAAGTCTACGAGCAGTACTTC.

CDR3 nucleotide sequence: TGTGCCAGCAGCTTAGCGGGCGGCAGGGGGGGCAATCAGCCCCAGCATTTT. This sequence encodes CASSLAGGRGGNQPQHF. The chain has TRBV7-8 and TRBJ1-5, with TRBD1 identical over 7 bases. This CDR3 is built from 17 residues. The ends lost 0 bases at V and 2 bases at J; junction bases unmatched: 7. Per the germline V gene, CDR1 is SGHVS and CDR2 is FQNEAQ.

Remarks on this clone: The junction differs from germline at one of its ends, possibly a read error. The rearrangement uses TRBV28 and TRBJ1-2; D is possibly TRBD1 (6 bases). CDR3 length equals 14 residues. Germline lookup yields CDR1 MDHEN and CDR2 SYDVKM. The CDR3 region is CATKRPETGGRPYF. The CDR3 DNA sequence: TGTGCCACAAAACGACCGGAGACAGGAGGACGACCTTACTTC.

The table lists this clone with a count of one. V gene TRBV7-9 combines with J gene TRBJ2-5, with D maybe TRBD2 (5 bases). This CDR3 spans 14 amino acids. Germline V lookup: CDR1 SEHNR, CDR2 FQNEAQ (reference sequence). V was pared by 5 bases and J by 1 base, with 11 bases between. The CDR3 nucleotides are TGTGCCAGCAGCCGCGGGTACGTCCAAGAGACCCAGTACTTC. Protein product: CASSRGYVQETQYF.

DNA for the CDR3: TGTGCCAGCAGCTTATTTTTCGGGGAGACCCAGTACTTC. Protein product: CASSLFFGETQYF. The chain combines TRBV7-2 with TRBJ2-5; D remains ambiguous. V dropped 2 bases and J dropped 5 bases, with 9 bases sitting between them. CDR3 size: 13 residues. The V gene's germline CDR1 is SGHTA and CDR2 FQGNSA.

The chain combines TRBV19 with TRBJ2-5, with 9 bases that match TRBD1. The CDR3 totals 18 residues. Unmatched junction bases numbered 18, after V lost 8 bases and J lost 2 bases. From germline, CDR1 is LNHDA and CDR2 SQIVND (reference sequence). CDR3 in amino acids: CASSVRTGAVLGQETQYF. CDR3 nucleotide sequence: TGTGCCAGTTCGGTGAGGACAGGGGCTGTTTTAGGTCAAGAGACCCAGTACTTC. The variable domain in full, completed from reference TRBV19 and TRBJ2-5, reads DGGITQSPKYLFRKEGQNVTLSCEQNLNHDAMYWYRQDPGQGLRLIYYSQIVNDFQKGDIAEGYSVSREKKESFPLTVTSAQKNPTAFYLCASSVRTGAVLGQETQYFGPGTRLLVL.